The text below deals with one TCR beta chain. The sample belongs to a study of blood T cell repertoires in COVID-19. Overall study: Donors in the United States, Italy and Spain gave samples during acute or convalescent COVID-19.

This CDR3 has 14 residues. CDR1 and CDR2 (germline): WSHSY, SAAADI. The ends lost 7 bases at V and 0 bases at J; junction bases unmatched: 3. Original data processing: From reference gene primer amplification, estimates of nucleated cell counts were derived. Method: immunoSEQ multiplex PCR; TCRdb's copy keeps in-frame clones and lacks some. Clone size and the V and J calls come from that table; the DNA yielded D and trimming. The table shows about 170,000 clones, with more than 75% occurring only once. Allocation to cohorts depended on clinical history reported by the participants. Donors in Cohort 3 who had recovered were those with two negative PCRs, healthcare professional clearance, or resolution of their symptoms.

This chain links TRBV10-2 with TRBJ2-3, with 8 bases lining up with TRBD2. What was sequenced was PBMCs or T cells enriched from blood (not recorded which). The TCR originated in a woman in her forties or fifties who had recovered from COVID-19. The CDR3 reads CASKTSGSTDTQYF. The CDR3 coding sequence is TGCGCCAGCAAAACTAGCGGCAGCACAGATACGCAGTATTTT.